This T cell receptor beta chain was sequenced during a study of blood T cell repertoires in COVID-19. Libraries were prepared by immunoSEQ multiplex PCR; TCRdb keeps only in-frame clonotypes and omits some of them. The table lists about 330,000 clones, about 90% of them singletons, with about 5.7% in the top ten. Germline CDR1 reads LNHNV; CDR2 reads YYDKDF (reference sequence). This CDR3 is built from 16 residues. The trim removed 0 bases at V and 0 bases at J, leaving 3 bases unmatched. The sample consisted of PBMCs or T cells enriched from blood (not recorded which). This TCR came from a woman under 40 who had recovered from COVID-19. V is TRBV15 and J is TRBJ2-7; 9 nucleotides line up with TRBD1. This CDR3 is CATSREGTGTSYEQYF. CDR3 coding DNA: TGTGCCACCAGCAGAGAAGGGACAGGGACCTCCTACGAGCAGTACTTC.